These 27 T cell receptor beta chains share one sample of origin, sequenced in a study of cytomegalovirus exposure and HLA in healthy donors (dated by TCRdb to about 2017). Libraries were prepared through the immunoSEQ multiplex PCR assay. A mixture of 60 forward primers for TCR Vbeta segments and 13 reverse primers for TCR Jbeta segments was used in the multiplex PCR. Here the immuneACCESS table is served through TCRdb, limited to in-frame sequences with V and J called. Missing clones are a known gap in these copies; in checked studies unresolved V genes cover under half, and the rest lacks a known reason. Present in this sample are some 150,000 clones, less than 85% of which were seen just once. Of the sample, roughly 6.7% is held by the ten largest clones. The source material was PBMCs. All receptors come from a man in his forties or fifties in good health and CMV-seropositive.

The chain recombines TRBV9 with TRBJ2-2; D call uncertain. Germline CDR1 and CDR2: SGDLS and YYNGEE. This CDR3 spans 11 amino acids. V was trimmed by 8 bases and J by 7 bases, leaving 9 bases between them. In DNA form, the CDR3 reads TGTGCCAGTACTATGGACGGGGAGCTGTTTTTT. It translates to CASTMDGELFF.

The chain links TRBV27 to TRBJ2-3; 7 nucleotides agree with TRBD2. The CDR3 is 16 residues long. Per the germline V gene, CDR1 is MNHEY and CDR2 is SMNVEV (reference sequence). V dropped 5 bases and J dropped 0; count of bases not matched to a gene: 8. The CDR3 sequence: CASSRGLSFSTDTQYF. The CDR3, as DNA: TGTGCCAGCAGTCGGGGACTATCTTTTAGCACAGATACGCAGTATTTT.

The chain recombines TRBV2 with TRBJ2-7; 7 bases fit TRBD1. After removal of 11 bases from V and 3 bases from J, the junction contained 13 bases not matched to a gene. Per germline, CDR1 SNHLY and CDR2 FYNNEI. CDR3 size: 14 residues. This chain's CDR3 is CAGSKGAGDYEQYF. The CDR3 region has the DNA TGTGCCGGATCCAAGGGGGCCGGGGACTACGAGCAGTACTTC.

This chain connects TRBV30 to TRBJ1-1, with D possibly matching TRBD1 (6 bases). Germline V gene data show CDR1 as GTSNPN and CDR2 as SVGIG (reference sequence). V gave up 3 bases and J gave up 1 base, with 12 bases separating them. There are 14 residues in the CDR3. This chain's CDR3 is CAWSDIRGNTEAFF. The CDR3 nucleotides read TGTGCCTGGAGCGACATCAGGGGGAACACTGAAGCTTTCTTT. The full variable domain, its missing parts supplied by reference TRBV30 and TRBJ1-1, is SQTIHQWPATLVQPVGSPLSLECTVEGTSNPNLYWYRQAAGRGLQLLFYSVGIGQISSEVPQNLSASRPQDRQFILSSKKLLLSDSGFYLCAWSDIRGNTEAFFGQGTRLTVV.

The V gene is TRBV5-1, the J gene TRBJ2-5; D remains ambiguous. With 0 bases removed from V and 3 bases from J, the gap between germline ends came to 9 bases. CDR3 length: 14 residues. Germline V gene lookup returns CDR1 SGHRS and CDR2 YFSETQ. For the CDR3, the DNA is TGCGCCAGCAGCTTGGAGTTGGCGGAAGAGACCCAGTACTTC. Translating gives CASSLELAEETQYF.

This chain connects TRBV5-1 to TRBJ2-6; maybe TRBD1 (6 bases). Trimming stripped 4 bases from V and 0 bases from J, with 14 bases between. Germline values: CDR1 SGHRS, CDR2 YFSETQ. This CDR3 is 17 amino acids long. The CDR3 DNA sequence: TGCGCCAGCAGCCGGGACACGACAAACTCTGGGGCCAACGTCCTGACTTTC. This sequence encodes CASSRDTTNSGANVLTF.

The chain employs TRBV19 and TRBJ2-3; TRBD2 is a possible D gene (6 bases). Trimming stripped 5 bases from V and 1 base from J, with 16 bases between. Germline CDR1 and CDR2: LNHDA and SQIVND (reference sequence). There are 16 residues in the CDR3. CDR3 nucleotides: TGTGCCAGTAGTCCCCGGAGGGATCGGGGCACAGATACGCAGTATTTT. Protein: CASSPRRDRGTDTQYF. Full variable domain (missing parts from reference TRBV19 and TRBJ2-3): DGGITQSPKYLFRKEGQNVTLSCEQNLNHDAMYWYRQDPGQGLRLIYYSQIVNDFQKGDIAEGYSVSREKKESFPLTVTSAQKNPTAFYLCASSPRRDRGTDTQYFGPGTRLTVL.

As DNA, the CDR3 is TGTGCCACCCAGGGGTCTGGCACAGATACGCAGTATTTT. This gives the protein CATQGSGTDTQYF. The chain carries TRBV6-1 and TRBJ2-3; D possibly corresponds to TRBD1 (6 bases). Trimming removed 10 bases from V and 1 base from J, with 12 bases in between. This CDR3 comprises 13 residues. Germline-derived CDR1 and CDR2 are MNHNS and SASEGT.

This chain links TRBV19 with TRBJ1-5; D is uncertain. The V gene's germline CDR1 is LNHDA and CDR2 SQIVND (reference sequence). The CDR3 is 11 residues long. The V end was cut by 0 bases, the J end by 11 bases, with 5 bases between. The CDR3 DNA reads TGTGCCAGTAGTATAGATCAAACCCAGCATTTT. Translated, it gives CASSIDQTQHF. Looking up the rest from reference TRBV19 and TRBJ1-5 gives the full variable domain: DGGITQSPKYLFRKEGQNVTLSCEQNLNHDAMYWYRQDPGQGLRLIYYSQIVNDFQKGDIAEGYSVSREKKESFPLTVTSAQKNPTAFYLCASSIDQTQHFGDGTRLSIL.

The V and J genes are TRBV27 and TRBJ2-7; D is possibly TRBD1 (6 bases). The V end was cut by 7 bases, the J end by 1 base, with 17 bases between. This CDR3 contains 15 residues. Germline-derived CDR1 and CDR2 are MNHEY and SMNVEV (reference sequence). CDR3 amino acids: CASNHSTGRSYEQYF. The CDR3 DNA is TGTGCCAGCAACCATTCCACAGGGCGATCCTACGAGCAGTACTTC.

The chain employs TRBV1 and TRBJ2-6; TRBD2 reflects the table's D call only, with no check against the DNA. TRBV1 is given as a pseudogene. This CDR3 has 18 amino acids. Here the CDR3 reads CTSSLPSGLHSGANVLTF. CDR3 sequence (DNA): TGCACCAGCAGCCTACCAAGCGGGCTTCATTCTGGGGCCAACGTCCTGACTTTC.

The chain couples TRBV5-6 to TRBJ2-5; maybe TRBD2 (6 bases). Trimming cost V 0 bases and J 5 bases, with 14 bases left between them. Germline-derived CDR1 and CDR2 are SGHDT and YYEEEE. The CDR3 length is 15 residues. The CDR3 coding sequence is TGTGCCAGCAGCTTGGTAGCAGGGACTCTGGAGACCCAGTACTTC. Its protein product is CASSLVAGTLETQYF.

CDR3 DNA sequence: TGTGCCAGCAGCCCACTAGCGGGAGAACCTGAGACCCAGTACTTC. It encodes CASSPLAGEPETQYF. The chain is built from TRBV2 and TRBJ2-5, with TRBD2 matching over 11 bases. The CDR3 is 15 residues long. The ends lost 6 bases at V and 5 bases at J; junction bases unmatched: 8. Germline CDR1 is SNHLY and CDR2 is FYNNEI.

The chain uses TRBV27 and TRBJ1-5, with a weak D call TRBD1 (6 bases). This CDR3 is 13 amino acids long. Deletions cut 7 bases from V and 6 bases from J, with 13 bases between. The germline CDR1 and CDR2 sequences are MNHEY and SMNVEV (reference sequence). This CDR3 reads CASTYGQFQPQHF. The CDR3, as DNA: TGTGCCAGCACTTACGGACAGTTTCAGCCCCAGCATTTT.

As concerns this clone: The same CDR3 is also encoded by other DNA sequences in this sample. This rearrangement joins TRBV6-5 to TRBJ2-3; D ambiguous. Per germline, CDR1 MNHEY and CDR2 SVGAGI. V was shortened by 4 bases and J by 6 bases, with 11 bases between the two germline ends. This CDR3 region has 13 residues. The CDR3 DNA sequence: TGTGCCAGCAGTTTGAAGCGCCGGGATACGCAGTATTTT. The encoded protein is CASSLKRRDTQYF.

This clone is a singleton in its sample. This chain connects TRBV10-3 to TRBJ2-1; unclear D gene. Germline V CDR1 and CDR2: ENHRY, SYGVKD. The V and J ends lost 0 bases and 10 bases respectively, with 7 bases between them. The CDR3 covers 12 residues. Here the CDR3 DNA reads TGTGCCATCAGTGAGTCGGTCGGGGAGCAGTTCTTC. Its protein product is CAISESVGEQFF.

This clone has only one observation. CDR3 bases: TGTGCCAGCAGTCTCACCCAGGGGGGCACCGGGGAGCTGTTTTTT. This translates into CASSLTQGGTGELFF. The rearrangement uses TRBV6-5 and TRBJ2-2; tentative D call: TRBD1 (7 bases). CDR1 and CDR2 from the germline V gene are MNHEY and SVGAGI. This CDR3 contains 15 residues. Trimming shortened V by 5 bases and J by 4 bases, and 14 bases separated the two germline ends.

The chain uses TRBV18 and TRBJ2-5, with a tentative D call TRBD2 (6 bases). Trimming stripped 8 bases from V and 2 bases from J, with 9 bases between. The germline gives CDR1 KGHSH, CDR2 LQKENI. The CDR3 loop spans 12 amino acids. CDR3 nucleotide sequence: TGTGCCAGCCGACTAGATCAAGAGACCCAGTACTTC. It encodes CASRLDQETQYF.

The rearrangement uses TRBV7-9 and TRBJ2-7, with 8 bases that match TRBD1. CDR1 and CDR2 from the germline V gene are SEHNR and FQNEAQ (reference sequence). The CDR3 consists of 17 residues. V trimming: 5 bases; J trimming: 7 bases; junction bases outside the gene matches: 19. The CDR3 DNA reads as TGTGCCAGCAGCCTATTTCCCAGGGGGCCGAGGGACCGTGAGCAGTACTTC. This gives the protein CASSLFPRGPRDREQYF.

The chain employs TRBV4-1 and TRBJ2-1; 7 bases match TRBD2. Germline V lookup: CDR1 MGHRA, CDR2 YSYEKL. This CDR3 has 15 residues. V was pared by 3 bases and J by 4 bases, with 6 bases of the junction left unmatched. The CDR3 region has the DNA TGCGCCAGCAGCCAGTCTAGCGGACTATACAATGAGCAGTTCTTC. Amino acids: CASSQSSGLYNEQFF.

Only a few counts were recorded for this clone. The chain is built from TRBV5-8 and TRBJ1-5; D gene unclear. The V end lost 1 base, the J end lost 4 bases, and 12 bases lay between the germline ends. The CDR3 contains 15 residues. Germline V gene lookup returns CDR1 SGHTS and CDR2 YDEGEE. The CDR3 DNA sequence: TGTGCCAGCAGCTTGCGGGAAGTCAGGAATCAGCCCCAGCATTTT. This sequence encodes CASSLREVRNQPQHF.

The chain combines TRBV27 with TRBJ1-6; 9 bases align to TRBD1. V shed 3 bases and J 4 bases; nucleotides not matched to a gene: 10. The CDR3 length is 18 residues. Per the germline V gene, CDR1 is MNHEY and CDR2 is SMNVEV (reference sequence). The CDR3 loop reads CASSFARDRGIYNSPLHF. The CDR3 DNA reads as TGTGCCAGCAGTTTCGCCCGCGACAGGGGGATTTATAATTCACCCCTCCACTTT.

This chain uses TRBV19 with TRBJ1-2; 8 bases align to TRBD1. The CDR3 runs to 14 residues. Trimming cost V 7 bases and J 3 bases; bases outside gene matches: 7. Germline V CDR1 and CDR2: LNHDA, SQIVND (reference sequence). CDR3 nucleotides: TGTGCCAGTACACGGGACAGGCCCGACTATGGCTACACCTTC. This sequence encodes CASTRDRPDYGYTF. The entire variable domain, with the rest obtained from reference TRBV19 and TRBJ1-2, is as follows: DGGITQSPKYLFRKEGQNVTLSCEQNLNHDAMYWYRQDPGQGLRLIYYSQIVNDFQKGDIAEGYSVSREKKESFPLTVTSAQKNPTAFYLCASTRDRPDYGYTFGSGTRLTVV.

The gene calls are TRBV5-1 and TRBJ2-5; 10 bases map to TRBD1. TRBJ2-7 matches the DNA end more closely, so the J call is doubtful. Germline CDR1 is SGHRS and CDR2 is YFSETQ. CDR3 length: 17 residues. CDR3 protein: CASSLTPGTGVPYEQYF. DNA for the CDR3: TGCGCCAGCAGCTTGACCCCCGGGACAGGGGTCCCCTACGAGCAGTACTTC.

The V and J genes are TRBV7-9 and TRBJ2-3; TRBD1 matches at 7 bases. Unmatched junction bases numbered 9, after V lost 3 bases and J lost 6 bases. Germline V CDR1 and CDR2: SEHNR, FQNEAQ (reference sequence). The CDR3 sequence is 15 residues long. As DNA, the CDR3 is TGTGCCAGCAGCTTTATCACAGGGGATGATGATACGCAGTATTTT. The encoded protein is CASSFITGDDDTQYF.

This clone was recorded only once. Other DNA sequences from this sample encode an identical CDR3 as well. J is TRBJ2-7 and V is TRBV29-1; the D gene is possibly TRBD1 (6 bases). The CDR3 has 14 amino acids. The germline CDR1 and CDR2 sequences are SQVTM and ANQGSEA. V was shortened by 0 bases and J by 4 bases, with 13 bases between the two germline ends. CDR3 coding DNA: TGCAGCGTTGAAGAGGGCAGGGGTGGGTACGAGCAGTACTTC. It yields the protein CSVEEGRGGYEQYF.

The J gene is TRBJ2-3, the V gene TRBV5-1, with 10 bases matching TRBD2. The ends lost 2 bases at V and 8 bases at J; junction bases unmatched: 2. Germline-derived CDR1 and CDR2 are SGHRS and YFSETQ. This CDR3 region has 13 residues. The CDR3, as DNA: TGCGCCAGCAGCTTAGGGACTAGCGCTACGCAGTATTTT. Its protein is CASSLGTSATQYF.